Below, one TCR beta chain is given with its context. The antigen is not known. Sequencing was performed with immunoSEQ multiplex PCR; in TCRdb, only in-frame clones are kept and a portion is missing. The sample yields 1.4 million or so clones, 98% seen once. Germline CDR1 and CDR2: SNHLY and FYNNEI. The CDR3 has 14 residues. V lost 4 bases and J 5 bases, leaving 13 bases between the germline ends. This specimen comes from a study of shared clonotypes between healthy human individuals. Study-level results: Rarefaction demonstrated incomplete sorted-subset sequencing despite large depth. Sampling covered nothing but blood. Tissue TCR repertoires likely differ from those found in blood.

The chain recombines TRBV2 with TRBJ2-3; D perhaps matches TRBD2 (6 bases). The TCR sequence derives from a man aged 25-45 years in good health. Sequencing was performed on naive CD4+ T cells sorted from blood. This sample's subset: CD45RA+ positively selected. As DNA, the CDR3 is TGTGCCAGCAGTGGTGACGGGAGTAGAGATACGCAGTATTTT. It is translated as CASSGDGSRDTQYF.